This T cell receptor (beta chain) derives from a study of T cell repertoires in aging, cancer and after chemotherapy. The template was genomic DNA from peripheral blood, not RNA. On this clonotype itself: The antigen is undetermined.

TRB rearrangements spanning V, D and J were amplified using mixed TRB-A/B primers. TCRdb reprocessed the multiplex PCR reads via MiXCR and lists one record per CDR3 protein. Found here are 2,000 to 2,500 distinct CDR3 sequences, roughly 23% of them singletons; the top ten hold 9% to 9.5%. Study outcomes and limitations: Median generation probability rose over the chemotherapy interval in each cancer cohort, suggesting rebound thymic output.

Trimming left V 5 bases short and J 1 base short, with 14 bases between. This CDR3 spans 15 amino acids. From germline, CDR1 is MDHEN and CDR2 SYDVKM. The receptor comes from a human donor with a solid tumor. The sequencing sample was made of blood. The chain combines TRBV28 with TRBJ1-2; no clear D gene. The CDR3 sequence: CASSPTPGVNYGYTF. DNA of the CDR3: TGTGCCAGCAGTCCGACCCCTGGGGTTAACTATGGCTACACCTTC.